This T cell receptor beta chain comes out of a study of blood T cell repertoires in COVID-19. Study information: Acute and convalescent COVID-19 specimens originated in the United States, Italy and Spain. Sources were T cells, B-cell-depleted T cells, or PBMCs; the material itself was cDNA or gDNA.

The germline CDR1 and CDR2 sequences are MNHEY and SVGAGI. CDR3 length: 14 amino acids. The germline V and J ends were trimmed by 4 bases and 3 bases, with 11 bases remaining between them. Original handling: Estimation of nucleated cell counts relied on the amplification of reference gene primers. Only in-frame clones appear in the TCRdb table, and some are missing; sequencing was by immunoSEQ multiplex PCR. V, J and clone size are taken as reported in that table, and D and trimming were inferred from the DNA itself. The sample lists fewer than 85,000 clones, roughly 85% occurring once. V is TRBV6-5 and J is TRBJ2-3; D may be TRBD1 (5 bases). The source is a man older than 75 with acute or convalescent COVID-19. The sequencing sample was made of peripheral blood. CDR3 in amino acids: CASSFGHFTDTQYF. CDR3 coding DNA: TGTGCCAGCAGTTTCGGACATTTTACAGATACGCAGTATTTT.